These 2 T cell receptor beta chains originate from one sample sequenced in a study of breast tumors, draining lymph nodes, adjacent tissues. Samples came from axillary lymph nodes draining the breast cancer. TCRdb reprocessed the multiplex PCR reads via MiXCR and lists one record per CDR3 protein. The profile shows 180,000 or so distinct CDR3 sequences, around 35% of them singletons. Sequencing used axillary lymph node tissue. The receptors were gathered from a female donor with breast cancer. Some clones in this sample may be carry-over from other donors' samples.

The chain combines TRBV30 with TRBJ2-1; D call uncertain. The CDR3 contains 17 residues. V lost 3 bases, J lost 0 bases, and 18 bases lay in between. The germline gives CDR1 GTSNPN, CDR2 SVGIG (reference sequence). CDR3: CAWSVFGRSSSYNEQFF. For the CDR3, the DNA is TGTGCCTGGAGCGTTTTCGGACGGTCAAGCTCCTACAATGAGCAGTTCTTC.

On this clonotype: This may arise from a read error, as a much more abundant clone is one base away. V gene TRBV7-2 combines with J gene TRBJ1-1; unclear D gene. Germline V gene lookup returns CDR1 SGHTA and CDR2 FQGNSA. This CDR3 has 15 residues. CDR3 sequence reads: CASTAPRPMNTEALF. The CDR3 nucleotides read TGTGCCAGCACTGCCCCCCGGCCCATGAACACTGAAGCTCTCTTT.